What follows are 21 T cell receptor beta chains derived from one specimen sequenced in a study of cytomegalovirus exposure and HLA in healthy donors. PCR used 60 Vbeta primers and 13 Jbeta primers. Some clones are missing from TCRdb's copy, which holds only in-frame ones; the method was immunoSEQ multiplex PCR. This sample has over 120,000 clones, with approximately 70% found just once. The specimen sequenced was PBMCs. These receptor sequences come from a woman aged 60-75 years in good health and CMV-seropositive.

As for this clone: A junction boundary mismatches the germline segment, possibly from a read error. This chain uses TRBV7-7 with TRBJ2-7, with a weak D call TRBD2 (5 bases). The CDR3 spans 13 residues. Germline lookup yields CDR1 SSHAT and CDR2 FNYEAQ (reference sequence). This CDR3 is CASSPALGETLFF. CDR3 coding DNA: TGTGCCAGCAGCCCGGCCCTTGGGGAGACCCTATTCTTC.

J is TRBJ2-5 and V is TRBV7-6, with D possibly TRBD1 on 6 matching bases. CDR1 SGHVS and CDR2 FNYEAQ come from the germline V gene. Trimming took 5 bases from V and 5 from J, leaving 12 bases between them. The CDR3 runs to 13 residues. The DNA for the CDR3 is TGTGCCAGCAGCGCAACTACAGGGGAGACCCAGTACTTC. Encoded protein: CASSATTGETQYF.

V usage is TRBV28 and J usage is TRBJ1-5; TRBD1 matches at 8 bases. There are 13 residues in the CDR3. Losses at the gene ends were 6 bases for V and 5 bases for J; bases not matched to a gene: 3. From germline, CDR1 is MDHEN and CDR2 SYDVKM. CDR3 protein: CASRGTGDQPQHF. Here the CDR3 DNA reads TGTGCCAGCAGGGGGACAGGAGATCAGCCCCAGCATTTT.

V usage is TRBV10-3 and J usage is TRBJ1-5, with 7 bases lining up with TRBD1. After removal of 0 bases from V and 1 base from J, the junction contained 3 bases not matched to a gene. CDR1 ENHRY and CDR2 SYGVKD come from the germline V gene. The CDR3 sequence is 16 residues long. This CDR3 reads CAISESGRGSNQPQHF. The CDR3 DNA reads as TGTGCCATCAGTGAGTCGGGCAGGGGGAGCAATCAGCCCCAGCATTTT.

The gene calls are TRBV30 and TRBJ2-1, with TRBD2 matching 9 bases. The CDR3 totals 15 residues. With 1 base clipped from V and 7 bases from J, the junction kept 8 bases outside the gene matches. The germline V gene encodes CDR1 GTSNPN and CDR2 SVGIG (reference sequence). The CDR3: CAWSEGGRGRNEQFF. In DNA form, the CDR3 reads TGTGCCTGGAGTGAGGGCGGGAGGGGAAGGAATGAGCAGTTCTTC. The variable domain in full, completed from reference TRBV30 and TRBJ2-1, reads SQTIHQWPATLVQPVGSPLSLECTVEGTSNPNLYWYRQAAGRGLQLLFYSVGIGQISSEVPQNLSASRPQDRQFILSSKKLLLSDSGFYLCAWSEGGRGRNEQFFGPGTRLTVL.

CDR3 DNA: TGCGCCAGCAGTCAATCGTGGCAGATGGATGGCTACACCTTC. Protein: CASSQSWQMDGYTF. The V call is TRBV23-1, the J call TRBJ1-2; D remains unclear. TRBV23-1 is assigned to the ORF class and has an uncertain function. This CDR3 contains 14 residues. The V end lost 0 bases, the J end lost 6 bases, and 11 bases lay between the germline ends.

The genes are TRBV11-3 and TRBJ2-6; D uncertain. The V and J ends lost 5 bases and 0 bases respectively, with 8 bases between them. Germline CDR1 SGHNT, CDR2 YENEEA. The CDR3 runs 15 residues. The CDR3 region is CASSPSISGANVLTF. As DNA, the CDR3 is TGTGCCAGCAGCCCAAGCATCTCTGGGGCCAACGTCCTGACTTTC. Full variable domain (missing parts from reference TRBV11-3 and TRBJ2-6): EAGVVQSPRYKIIEKKQPVAFWCNPISGHNTLYWYLQNLGQGPELLIRYENEEAVDDSQLPKDRFSAERLKGVDSTLKIQPAELGDSAVYLCASSPSISGANVLTFGAGSRLTVL.

V is TRBV29-1 and J is TRBJ2-5; unclear D gene. Germline loops: CDR1 SQVTM, CDR2 ANQGSEA. CDR3 length equals 11 residues. V gave up 3 bases and J gave up 8 bases, with 10 bases separating them. The CDR3 region is CSVDYRPTQYF. CDR3 sequence (DNA): TGCAGCGTTGATTACAGACCTACCCAGTACTTC.

The V call is TRBV4-2, the J call TRBJ2-7, with 8 nucleotides matching TRBD2. In germline, CDR1 is LGHNA, CDR2 YNFKEQ. The CDR3 sequence is 15 residues long. The V gene end was trimmed by 0 bases and the J gene end by 4 bases; junction bases not matched to a gene: 5. CDR3 sequence: CASSQEKREFYEQYF. The CDR3 nucleotides are TGTGCCAGCAGCCAAGAAAAGCGGGAGTTTTACGAGCAGTACTTC.

The chain links TRBV2 to TRBJ1-1; D remains unclear. Deletions cut 1 base from V and 3 bases from J, with 12 bases between. This CDR3 spans 15 amino acids. The germline V gene encodes CDR1 SNHLY and CDR2 FYNNEI. The CDR3 protein is CASSEDRTRDTEAFF. As DNA, the CDR3 is TGTGCCAGCAGTGAAGACCGTACACGGGACACTGAAGCTTTCTTT.

The chain couples TRBV7-9 to TRBJ2-2; TRBD1 aligns across 8 bases. The V and J ends lost 5 bases and 4 bases, in that order; junction bases with no gene match: 9. The CDR3 runs 16 residues. The germline V gene encodes CDR1 SEHNR and CDR2 FQNEAQ (reference sequence). CDR3 sequence reads: CASSQTGDRITGELFF. The CDR3 DNA reads TGTGCCAGCAGCCAGACCGGGGACAGGATCACCGGGGAGCTGTTTTTT.

The rearrangement joins TRBV2 to TRBJ1-1; no definite D call. CDR3 length equals 12 residues. Germline CDR1 SNHLY, CDR2 FYNNEI. The V gene lost 4 bases and the J gene lost 8 bases, with 11 bases spanning the gap. In nucleotides, the CDR3 is TGTGCCAGCAGTGGAACGGGAGGGGAAGCTTTCTTT. The encoded protein is CASSGTGGEAFF.

This clone was observed a few times. The rearrangement joins TRBV2 to TRBJ1-2; TRBD1 is a possible D gene (6 bases). The ends were cut back, 3 bases at V and 9 bases at J, with 8 bases in the middle. CDR1 is SNHLY and CDR2 is FYNNEI in the germline V gene. This CDR3 has 11 residues. CDR3 bases: TGTGCCAGCAGTGACAGGGGACGCTACACCTTC. Its translation is CASSDRGRYTF.

This chain connects TRBV28 to TRBJ1-5, with D maybe TRBD1 (5 bases). V lost 9 bases and J lost 0, with 24 bases in between. Germline-derived CDR1 and CDR2 are MDHEN and SYDVKM. The CDR3 spans 18 residues. This chain's CDR3 is CASTEPFGTGDSNQPQHF. In nucleotides, the CDR3 is TGTGCCAGTACCGAGCCCTTCGGGACGGGAGATAGCAATCAGCCCCAGCATTTT.

The sample holds a few counts of this clone. The gene calls are TRBV27 and TRBJ1-4; no clear D. The CDR3 sequence is 14 residues long. V shed 6 bases and J shed 8 bases, with 16 bases lying between them. Germline V gene lookup returns CDR1 MNHEY and CDR2 SMNVEV (reference sequence). The chain's CDR3 is CASSSPRGKEKLFF. Written as DNA, the CDR3 is TGTGCCAGCAGCTCCCCTCGAGGGAAGGAAAAACTGTTTTTT.

The rearrangement uses TRBV6-5 and TRBJ1-4, with 9 positions matching TRBD1. This CDR3 is 15 amino acids long. The V gene's germline CDR1 is MNHEY and CDR2 SVGAGI. Trimming removed 0 bases from V and 4 bases from J; junction bases left unmatched: 0. The DNA for the CDR3 is TGTGCCAGCAGTTACTCGGGACAGGGTAATGAAAAACTGTTTTTT. It specifies CASSYSGQGNEKLFF.

V gene TRBV19 combines with J gene TRBJ1-1; TRBD1 might be the D (6 bases). Germline loops: CDR1 LNHDA, CDR2 SQIVND (reference sequence). Trimming took 2 bases from V and 0 from J, leaving 10 bases between them. The CDR3 has 15 residues. The DNA for the CDR3 is TGTGCCAGTAGTATACCAGGGGCGCTGAACACTGAAGCTTTCTTT. Translation: CASSIPGALNTEAFF.

This sequence joins TRBV15 and TRBJ2-3, with D possibly matching TRBD2 (5 bases). The ends were cut back, 0 bases at V and 4 bases at J, with 8 bases in the middle. Germline V gene sequence: CDR1 LNHNV, CDR2 YYDKDF (reference sequence). The CDR3 extends over 14 amino acids. CDR3 sequence (DNA): TGTGCCACCAGCAGAGAGAGGCGGGCAGATACGCAGTATTTT. Translation gives CATSRERRADTQYF.

The chain joins TRBV30 to TRBJ2-1; TRBD1 might be the D (6 bases). The CDR3 totals 13 residues. V was clipped by 8 bases and J by 2 bases, with 13 bases between them. Germline assignment: CDR1 GTSNPN and CDR2 SVGIG (reference sequence). The CDR3 region has the DNA TGTGCCGGAGACGAGGGGGCCTACAATGAGCAGTTCTTC. It is translated as CAGDEGAYNEQFF.

The chain links TRBV7-9 to TRBJ1-2; 9 positions agree with TRBD1. The CDR3 has 14 residues. CDR1 is SEHNR and CDR2 is FQNEAQ in the germline V gene (reference sequence). The junction had 4 bases not matched to a gene; V was cut back by 6 bases and J by 2 bases. In DNA, the CDR3 is TGTGCCAGCAGTGGGGACAGGGACAACTATGGCTACACCTTC. Translation: CASSGDRDNYGYTF. The variable domain in full, with the rest retrieved from reference TRBV7-9 and TRBJ1-2, is DTGVSQNPRHKITKRGQNVTFRCDPISEHNRLYWYRQTLGQGPEFLTYFQNEAQLEKSRLLSDRFSAERPKGSFSTLEIQRTEQGDSAMYLCASSGDRDNYGYTFGSGTRLTVV.

This chain links TRBV19 with TRBJ1-1, with 7 nucleotides matching TRBD1. Germline V gives CDR1 LNHDA, CDR2 SQIVND (reference sequence). The CDR3 covers 14 residues. With 6 bases clipped from V and 5 bases from J, the junction kept 9 bases outside the gene matches. The CDR3 nucleotides are TGTGCCAGTAGGCTCACAGGGGAATGGACTGAAGCTTTCTTT. Translated, it gives CASRLTGEWTEAFF.